One and the same sample provided the 18 T cell receptor beta chains below, sequenced in a study of T cells after yellow fever vaccination (dated by TCRdb to about 2019). The library relied on 5' RACE. The instrument given in TCRdb is Illumina NovaSeq 6000. TCRdb itself trimmed the public reads at Q25 with fastp, ran MiXCR and retained productive beta chains. For every CDR3 protein sequence, its rows merge into one entry that carries the most common genes and DNA. This sample gives under 400,000 distinct CDR3 sequences in total; 9.5% to 15% of them show up just once. The ten top clones hold 2.5% to 4% of the sample. Taken with the paper, the label for treatment or condition translates to: live attenuated yellow fever vaccine strain. The material sequenced was CD4+ T cells sorted from PBMCs, taken 15 days after the yellow fever booster vaccination. All receptors derive from a man between 18 and 35 years old who received the YFV17D yellow fever vaccine.

This clonotype was detected only once. The V and J genes are TRBV2 and TRBJ2-7, with 12 bases matching TRBD2. The CDR3 contains 15 residues. In germline, CDR1 is SNHLY, CDR2 FYNNEI. V dropped 7 bases and J dropped 7; count of bases not matched to a gene: 11. The CDR3: CASKVTSGGPGEQYV. CDR3 coding DNA: TGTGCCAGCAAGGTGACTAGCGGGGGACCGGGTGAGCAGTACGTC.

This clonotype turned up a few times. The chain carries TRBV20-1 and TRBJ1-5; TRBD1 might be the D (5 bases). Germline CDR1 reads DFQATT; CDR2 reads SNEGSKA (reference sequence). CDR3 length: 15 amino acids. The V and J ends lost 1 base and 11 bases respectively, with 21 bases between them. Written as DNA, the CDR3 is TGCAGTGCTAGAGCTCCGGGCCTATCCGGGGGGGCCCAGCATTTT. This gives the protein CSARAPGLSGGAQHF.

This clonotype was seen ten or more times. The V and J genes are TRBV5-1 and TRBJ2-7; 9 bases agree with TRBD1. The CDR3 totals 15 residues. V was pared by 4 bases and J by 3 bases, with 8 bases of the junction left unmatched. CDR1 and CDR2 from the germline V gene are SGHRS and YFSETQ. CDR3 DNA sequence: TGCGCCAGCAGCCCCGGACAGGGGCCGAACTACGAGCAGTACGTC. Residues: CASSPGQGPNYEQYV.

The chain uses TRBV24-1 and TRBJ2-3; D unclear. This CDR3 spans 13 amino acids. V lost 5 bases and J lost 6, with 11 bases in between. Per germline, CDR1 KGHDR and CDR2 SFDVKD. CDR3 sequence: CATSAEVPDTQYF. The CDR3 coding sequence is TGTGCCACCAGTGCAGAGGTACCGGATACGCAGTATTTT.

This clonotype was detected a few times. The CDR3 spells CASGETGTGGTQYF. CDR3 in DNA: TGTGCCAGCGGGGAGACAGGGACGGGGGGGACCCAGTACTTC. The chain uses TRBV2 and TRBJ2-5; D may be TRBD1 or TRBD2 (7 bases each). The ends were cut back, 8 bases at V and 7 bases at J, with 20 bases in the middle. This CDR3 comprises 14 residues. Per the germline V gene, CDR1 is SNHLY and CDR2 is FYNNEI.

This clonotype was observed a handful of times. This chain connects TRBV21-1 to TRBJ1-6. TRBV21-1 is tagged as a pseudogene. The CDR3 extends over 15 amino acids. The CDR3 bases are TGTGCCAGCAGCAAAGCAAGAATCTATAATTCACCCCTCCACTTT. Protein: CASSKARIYNSPLHF.

This clonotype was observed a handful of times. The gene calls are TRBV5-1 and TRBJ1-4; D perhaps matches TRBD1 (5 bases). CDR1 and CDR2 from the germline V gene are SGHRS and YFSETQ. The CDR3 contains 14 residues. The germline V and J ends were trimmed by 4 bases and 3 bases, with 10 bases remaining between them. As DNA, the CDR3 is TGCGCCAGCAGCACCGGGGGAGCTAATGAAAAACTGTTTTTT. As protein: CASSTGGANEKLFF. Using reference TRBV5-1 and TRBJ1-4 for the parts outside the CDR3, the full variable domain is KAGVTQTPRYLIKTRGQQVTLSCSPISGHRSVSWYQQTPGQGLQFLFEYFSETQRNKGNFPGRFSGRQFSNSRSEMNVSTLELGDSALYLCASSTGGANEKLFFGSGTQLSVL.

This clonotype was counted only a few times. The CDR3 bases are TGCGCCAGCAGCCACCCAAGACAGTCCCCTAGCACAGATACGCAGTATTTT. Amino acids: CASSHPRQSPSTDTQYF. V gene TRBV4-1 combines with J gene TRBJ2-3; a weak D match, TRBD1 (5 bases). The CDR3 is 17 amino acids. CDR1 MGHRA and CDR2 YSYEKL come from the germline V gene. V was shortened by 3 bases and J by 0 bases, with 16 bases between the two germline ends.

The chain couples TRBV28 to TRBJ2-3, with TRBD1 identical over 8 bases. This CDR3 contains 16 residues. The V segment lost 4 bases and the J segment 2 bases; nucleotides outside the gene matches: 8. CDR1 is MDHEN, CDR2 SYDVKM, per germline. CDR3 in amino acids: CASSSYRGTNTDTQYF. The CDR3 region has the DNA TGTGCCAGCAGTTCTTACAGGGGGACCAACACAGATACGCAGTATTTT. The complete variable domain, with remaining parts taken from reference TRBV28 and TRBJ2-3, reads DVKVTQSSRYLVKRTGEKVFLECVQDMDHENMFWYRQDPGLGLRLIYFSYDVKMKEKGDIPEGYSVSREKKERFSLILESASTNQTSMYLCASSSYRGTNTDTQYFGPGTRLTVL.

The chain uses TRBV25-1 and TRBJ1-2; tentatively, D is TRBD1 (6 bases). Between the trimmed V and J ends, which lost 1 base and 8 bases, there was a span of 20 bases. Germline values: CDR1 MGHDK, CDR2 SYGVNS. The CDR3 extends over 16 amino acids. The CDR3 DNA follows: TGTGCCAGCAGTGAATGGTCTGACGACAGGCCTCGGGGCTACACCTTC. It codes for CASSEWSDDRPRGYTF.

This chain joins TRBV4-1 and TRBJ2-6; 7 nucleotides agree with TRBD1. J lost 0 bases, V lost 4 bases, and 6 bases had no gene match. CDR1 is MGHRA and CDR2 is YSYEKL in the germline V gene. The length of the CDR3 is 17 residues. This CDR3 is CASSLGTARSGANVLTF. The CDR3 DNA sequence: TGCGCCAGCAGCCTCGGGACAGCGCGCTCTGGGGCCAACGTCCTGACTTTC.

The gene calls are TRBV30 and TRBJ2-1; D is uncertain. Trimming removed 0 bases from V and 1 base from J, with 7 bases in between. CDR3 length: 14 amino acids. Germline assignment: CDR1 GTSNPN and CDR2 SVGIG (reference sequence). CDR3 in DNA: TGTGCCTGGAGTGTCAGCGAGTCCTACAATGAGCAGTTCTTC. This gives the protein CAWSVSESYNEQFF.

The V gene is TRBV29-1, the J gene TRBJ2-5, with 7 bases matching TRBD2. Germline V gives CDR1 SQVTM, CDR2 ANQGSEA. This CDR3 spans 13 amino acids. Trimming at V came to 3 bases and at J to 4 bases, leaving 5 bases not matched to a gene. CDR3 residues: CSVDRLAGETQYF. CDR3 nucleotide sequence: TGCAGCGTTGACAGACTAGCAGGAGAGACCCAGTACTTC.

In this sample, this clonotype turned up a few times. This chain connects TRBV5-5 to TRBJ2-3; TRBD2 is a possible D gene (6 bases). This CDR3 comprises 17 residues. V was trimmed by 1 base and J by 1 base, leaving 16 bases between them. Germline CDR1 reads SGHKS; CDR2 reads YYEKEE (reference sequence). CDR3 nucleotide sequence: TGTGCCAGCAGCTTGACTAGCCACCGGGGCGGCACAGATACGCAGTATTTT. Residues: CASSLTSHRGGTDTQYF.

This clonotype was counted a few times. V is TRBV10-3 and J is TRBJ2-6, with a weak D call TRBD2 (6 bases). CDR3 length equals 16 residues. V was clipped by 4 bases and J by 0 bases, with 10 bases between them. Germline V gives CDR1 ENHRY, CDR2 SYGVKD. DNA for the CDR3: TGTGCCATCAGTGTTGGGGGGAACTCTGGGGCCAACGTCCTGACTTTC. Translating it yields CAISVGGNSGANVLTF.

This clonotype occurred a few times. The chain employs TRBV5-1 and TRBJ2-1; possible D gene TRBD2, 6 bases. Between the trimmed V and J ends, which lost 0 bases and 13 bases, there was a span of 11 bases. Germline CDR1 is SGHRS and CDR2 is YFSETQ. The length of the CDR3 is 12 residues. The CDR3 nucleotides read TGCGCCAGCAGCTTGGGCGGGACTTCACAGTTCTTC. Its translation is CASSLGGTSQFF.

As to this clonotype: The junction shows a germline mismatch at one end, possibly a read error. This chain joins TRBV4-1 and TRBJ1-2; D may be TRBD1 (6 bases). Germline V gene lookup returns CDR1 MGHRA and CDR2 YSYEKL. This CDR3 contains 16 residues. The CDR3, as DNA: TGCGCCAGCACCCAAGCGAGGACAGCCGCTATAGATGGCTACACCTTC. This sequence encodes CASTQARTAAIDGYTF.

As DNA, the CDR3 is TGTGCCAGCAGTTTAAATTCCCCGAACACTGAAGCTTTCTTT. This translates into CASSLNSPNTEAFF. The chain combines TRBV12-3 or TRBV12-4 with TRBJ1-1, with D hard to call. The ends were cut back, 2 bases at V and 1 base at J, with 8 bases in the middle. The CDR3 is made up of 14 amino acids.